Below are 22 T cell receptor beta chains sequenced from a single sample in a study of T-cell reconstitution after alpha-beta-depleted transplantation in children. Unique molecular identifiers were incorporated during preparation of the TCRbeta library. TCRdb called the PCR reads again in MiXCR, with one record for every CDR3 protein. The table has 350,000 to 450,000 distinct CDR3 sequences, approximately 12% seen once. The sequences come from PBMCs, collected from the stem cell graft. The receptors here all came from a human donor who donated a stem cell graft to a child with Fanconi anemia.

In its sample, this clonotype was seen many times. This rearrangement joins TRBV20-1 to TRBJ2-7; 10 bases match TRBD1. This CDR3 comprises 12 residues. V gave up 5 bases and J gave up 5 bases; unmatched junction bases: 3. Germline V gene lookup returns CDR1 DFQATT and CDR2 SNEGSKA (reference sequence). The CDR3 loop is CSALGQGDEQYV. Written as DNA, the CDR3 is TGCAGTGCTTTAGGACAGGGGGACGAGCAGTACGTC.

This clonotype showed up just a few times. This sequence joins TRBV24-1 and TRBJ2-2; maybe TRBD2 (7 bases). V was trimmed by 0 bases and J by 5 bases, leaving 12 bases between them. This CDR3 is 16 amino acids long. Germline-derived CDR1 and CDR2 are KGHDR and SFDVKD. The DNA for the CDR3 is TGTGCCACCAGTGATTTGGGGGGGGCTGGGACCGGGGAGCTGTTTTTT. Translating gives CATSDLGGAGTGELFF.

The chain joins TRBV12-3 or TRBV12-4 to TRBJ1-2, with 11 positions matching TRBD1. CDR3 length: 13 residues. V shed 6 bases, J shed 7 bases, and the junction held 4 bases outside the gene matches. CDR3 nucleotide sequence: TGTGCCAGCAGGGACAGGGGGCTGGCTGGCTACACCTTC. Translation gives CASRDRGLAGYTF.

This rearrangement joins TRBV6-5 to TRBJ1-2, with 9 bases identical to TRBD1. Per germline, CDR1 MNHEY and CDR2 SVGAGI. V was clipped by 2 bases and J by 4 bases; unmatched bases: 2. This CDR3 is built from 14 residues. The CDR3 protein is CASSYQGQGYGYTF. CDR3 nucleotide sequence: TGTGCCAGCAGTTACCAGGGACAGGGCTATGGCTACACCTTC.

This clonotype has ten or more counts. The V and J genes are TRBV12-3 or TRBV12-4 and TRBJ2-7; D could derive from TRBD1 or TRBD2 (7 bases each). The CDR3 spans 15 residues. Trimming cost V 5 bases and J 3 bases, with 17 bases left between them. DNA for the CDR3: TGTGCCAGCAGTCTCGGAGCGGGACAGTACTACGAGCAGTACGTC. Its protein product is CASSLGAGQYYEQYV.

The CDR3 DNA reads as TGTGCCATCACCGTGACTGATAACACTGAAGCTTTCTTT. As protein: CAITVTDNTEAFF. The J gene is TRBJ1-1, the V gene TRBV10-3; no reliable D call. The CDR3 has 13 amino acids. In germline, CDR1 is ENHRY, CDR2 SYGVKD. Trimming took 7 bases from V and 2 from J, leaving 11 bases between them.

There are a few counts of this clonotype. The gene calls are TRBV7-6 and TRBJ1-5; the D gene is possibly TRBD1 (6 bases). Germline V gene sequence: CDR1 SGHVS, CDR2 FNYEAQ. The CDR3 totals 16 residues. V lost 1 base to trimming and J lost 3 bases, with 13 bases between them. This CDR3 reads CASSLGSGALNQPQHF. The CDR3, as DNA: TGTGCCAGCAGCTTAGGGTCAGGGGCCCTCAATCAGCCCCAGCATTTT.

The chain recombines TRBV7-9 with TRBJ2-2; 7 bases are a match to TRBD2. With 4 bases clipped from V and 1 base from J, the junction kept 9 bases outside the gene matches. Germline CDR1 reads SEHNR; CDR2 reads FQNEAQ (reference sequence). The CDR3 spans 17 residues. In DNA, the CDR3 is TGTGCCAGCAGCTCGTCAGCGGGACGGAGGAACACCGGGGAGCTGTTTTTT. Encoded protein: CASSSSAGRRNTGELFF. Filled out from reference TRBV7-9 and TRBJ2-2, the complete variable domain reads DTGVSQNPRHKITKRGQNVTFRCDPISEHNRLYWYRQTLGQGPEFLTYFQNEAQLEKSRLLSDRFSAERPKGSFSTLEIQRTEQGDSAMYLCASSSSAGRRNTGELFFGEGSRLTVL.

This clonotype was recorded many times. The chain recombines TRBV4-3 with TRBJ2-2; D gene uncertain. This CDR3 is 14 amino acids long. Trimming stripped 3 bases from V and 3 bases from J, with 8 bases between. Germline lookup yields CDR1 LGHNA and CDR2 YSLEER. The CDR3 spells CASSQVTHTGELFF. DNA of the CDR3: TGCGCCAGCAGCCAGGTTACCCACACCGGGGAGCTGTTTTTT.

CDR3 coding DNA: TGTGCCAGCAGTTACTCGCCGAACAGGGAGAGTTACGAGCAGTACTTC. This translates into CASSYSPNRESYEQYF. The J gene is TRBJ2-7, the V gene TRBV6-5, with D tentatively TRBD1 (6 bases). Trimming removed 0 bases from V and 4 bases from J, with 16 bases in between. The CDR3 length is 16 residues. Germline lookup yields CDR1 MNHEY and CDR2 SVGAGI.

This clonotype was observed many times. V is TRBV6-5 and J is TRBJ1-1; D is undetermined. Germline V gives CDR1 MNHEY, CDR2 SVGAGI. The CDR3 loop spans 12 amino acids. With 5 bases removed from V and 5 bases from J, the gap between germline ends came to 9 bases. The CDR3 protein is CASSPDGTEAFF. The CDR3 DNA follows: TGTGCCAGCAGTCCGGACGGGACTGAAGCTTTCTTT.

This clonotype was seen a handful of times. CDR3: CASSLGAVEPQHF. The CDR3 nucleotides read TGTGCCAGCAGCTTGGGTGCCGTGGAACCCCAGCATTTT. The gene calls are TRBV5-5 and TRBJ1-5; D call uncertain. Germline V gene sequence: CDR1 SGHKS, CDR2 YYEKEE (reference sequence). There are 13 residues in the CDR3. With 0 bases removed from V and 10 bases from J, the gap between germline ends came to 11 bases.

This clonotype was seen many times. The chain is built from TRBV2 and TRBJ2-1; tentative D call: TRBD2 (6 bases). V lost 7 bases, J lost 3 bases, and 10 bases lay in between. Germline CDR1 reads SNHLY; CDR2 reads FYNNEI. The CDR3 consists of 13 residues. CDR3 sequence: CASIAGIYNEQFF. The CDR3 DNA reads as TGTGCCAGCATCGCGGGAATCTACAATGAGCAGTTCTTC.

The table lists this clonotype with a few counts. The rearrangement uses TRBV5-5 and TRBJ1-5; D is undetermined. The V end lost 0 bases, the J end lost 3 bases, and 13 bases lay between the germline ends. The CDR3 extends over 16 amino acids. Germline V lookup: CDR1 SGHKS, CDR2 YYEKEE (reference sequence). The CDR3 reads CASSLAVETFNQPQHF. The CDR3 DNA reads as TGTGCCAGCAGCTTGGCCGTCGAGACTTTCAATCAGCCCCAGCATTTT.

This clonotype has more than one count but fewer than ten. This rearrangement joins TRBV5-6 to TRBJ1-1; D remains unclear. Trimming took 2 bases from V and 3 from J, leaving 17 bases between them. CDR3 length: 16 residues. Germline values: CDR1 SGHDT, CDR2 YYEEEE. The CDR3 loop is CASSFRTQAGDTEAFF. In DNA, the CDR3 is TGTGCCAGCAGCTTCAGAACTCAAGCGGGCGACACTGAAGCTTTCTTT.

This clonotype was detected many times. This chain links TRBV4-1 with TRBJ1-1; tentatively, D is TRBD1 (5 bases). CDR1 and CDR2 from the germline V gene are MGHRA and YSYEKL. The germline V and J ends were trimmed by 2 bases and 3 bases, with 16 bases remaining between them. The CDR3 totals 16 residues. Here the CDR3 reads CASSQRIGASDTEAFF. The CDR3 DNA reads as TGCGCCAGCAGCCAACGTATCGGGGCATCGGACACTGAAGCTTTCTTT.

This clonotype appeared a few times. The rearrangement uses TRBV7-6 and TRBJ2-1, with 10 bases aligning to TRBD2. The V segment lost 2 bases and the J segment 4 bases; nucleotides outside the gene matches: 5. CDR1 is SGHVS, CDR2 FNYEAQ, per germline. The CDR3 is 16 residues long. CDR3 nucleotide sequence: TGTGCCAGCAGCTTACAAGCGGGGGGGTCTTACAATGAGCAGTTCTTC. Translating it yields CASSLQAGGSYNEQFF.

The table lists this clonotype with many counts. DNA for the CDR3: TGCAGTGCTGCCCAGGGACAATCACCCCTCCACTTT. This codes for CSAAQGQSPLHF. The chain combines TRBV20-1 with TRBJ1-6; TRBD1 might be the D (6 bases). Trimming removed 5 bases at V and 10 bases at J, with 12 bases between. The CDR3 runs 12 residues. The germline V gene has CDR1 DFQATT and CDR2 SNEGSKA (reference sequence).

This rearrangement joins TRBV5-1 to TRBJ2-5; the match to TRBD1 covers 7 bases. Germline V lookup: CDR1 SGHRS, CDR2 YFSETQ. The CDR3 contains 15 residues. The ends lost 4 bases at V and 2 bases at J; junction bases unmatched: 8. The CDR3 DNA sequence: TGCGCCAGCAGCCTACGACAGGGTCTACAAGAGACCCAGTACTTC. The encoded protein is CASSLRQGLQETQYF.

The V and J genes are TRBV5-1 and TRBJ1-2; D gene ambiguous. Trimming shortened V by 4 bases and J by 4 bases, and 14 bases separated the two germline ends. CDR3 length equals 14 residues. Germline values: CDR1 SGHRS, CDR2 YFSETQ. CDR3 DNA sequence: TGCGCCAGCAGCCCTGGTCCCGGGAGCTATGGCTACACCTTC. Translation gives CASSPGPGSYGYTF. Based on the CDR3 plus reference TRBV5-1 and TRBJ1-2, the full variable domain is KAGVTQTPRYLIKTRGQQVTLSCSPISGHRSVSWYQQTPGQGLQFLFEYFSETQRNKGNFPGRFSGRQFSNSRSEMNVSTLELGDSALYLCASSPGPGSYGYTFGSGTRLTVV.

The chain recombines TRBV6-2 or TRBV6-3 with TRBJ2-1; 12 positions match TRBD2. Germline lookup yields CDR1 MNHEY and CDR2 SVGEGT. This CDR3 has 17 residues. The junction had 6 bases not matched to a gene; V was cut back by 2 bases and J by 4 bases. The CDR3 here is CASSYPSGGASYNEQFF. In nucleotides, the CDR3 is TGTGCCAGCAGTTACCCTAGCGGGGGGGCCTCGTACAATGAGCAGTTCTTC.

This rearrangement joins TRBV10-3 to TRBJ1-6; perhaps TRBD1 as D (5 bases). Trimming shortened V by 11 bases and J by 16 bases, and 21 bases separated the two germline ends. The CDR3 is made up of 12 amino acids. Germline CDR1 reads ENHRY; CDR2 reads SYGVKD. The CDR3 is CASWDETGELHF. CDR3 nucleotide sequence: TGTGCCTCGTGGGACGAAACCGGAGAGCTCCACTTT.